One sample yielded the 24 T cell receptor beta chains listed below, sequenced in a study of blood T cell repertoires in COVID-19. Profiling relied on immunoSEQ multiplex PCR, and the TCRdb table lists in-frame clones only, not all of them. The profile shows 39,000 or so clones, approximately 80% of them singletons. Sequencing was done on a sample of peripheral blood. Every receptor here comes from a man aged 55 to 70 in a cohort sampled during active COVID-19.

The CDR3 bases are TGTGCCAGCAGCCCCTACCCCCCGACAGGGACCCATGGCTACACCTTC. Translating it yields CASSPYPPTGTHGYTF. This chain links TRBV14 with TRBJ1-2; 7 nucleotides align to TRBD1. J lost 6 bases, V lost 4 bases, and 14 bases had no gene match. The germline gives CDR1 SGHDN, CDR2 FVKESK. The CDR3 is 16 residues long. Filled out from reference TRBV14 and TRBJ1-2, the complete variable domain reads EAGVTQFPSHSVIEKGQTVTLRCDPISGHDNLYWYRRVMGKEIKFLLHFVKESKQDESGMPNNRFLAERTGGTYSTLKVQPAELEDSGVYFCASSPYPPTGTHGYTFGSGTRLTVV.

At least ten counts were recorded for this clone. The J gene is TRBJ2-7, the V gene TRBV11-2; 12 nucleotides match TRBD2. Per the germline V gene, CDR1 is SGHAT and CDR2 is FQNNGV. The J segment lost 5 bases and the V segment lost 5 bases, leaving 4 bases of the junction unmatched. The CDR3 sequence is 14 residues long. The CDR3 nucleotides read TGTGCCAGCAGCCTTCTAGCGGGAGGGGACGAGCAGTACTTC. Its protein is CASSLLAGGDEQYF.

V is TRBV5-1 and J is TRBJ2-5; 9 bases map to TRBD2. The V segment lost 2 bases and the J segment 5 bases; nucleotides outside the gene matches: 13. Germline loops: CDR1 SGHRS, CDR2 YFSETQ. There are 17 residues in the CDR3. CDR3 nucleotides: TGCGCCAGCAGCTTTAGGGGGTTACTAGCGGGCTTGGAGACCCAGTACTTC. Its translation is CASSFRGLLAGLETQYF.

V and J are TRBV11-2 and TRBJ1-4, with a possible D match to TRBD1 (6 bases). The V and J ends lost 2 bases and 5 bases respectively, with 6 bases between them. The CDR3 spans 13 residues. Germline loops: CDR1 SGHAT, CDR2 FQNNGV. As DNA, the CDR3 is TGTGCCAGCAGCTTAACAGGGAATGAAAAACTGTTTTTT. It codes for CASSLTGNEKLFF.

The V call is TRBV6-4, the J call TRBJ2-1, with TRBD2 as a possible D gene (6 bases). CDR1 is MRHNA, CDR2 SNTAGT, per germline. This CDR3 is built from 15 residues. Trimming shortened V by 0 bases and J by 7 bases, and 13 bases separated the two germline ends. This chain's CDR3 is CASSDSHGGANEQFF. The CDR3 coding sequence is TGTGCCAGCAGTGACTCGCACGGAGGGGCTAATGAGCAGTTCTTC.

This chain connects TRBV7-8 to TRBJ1-2, with no clear D. Germline CDR1 and CDR2: SGHVS and FQNEAQ. This CDR3 region has 15 residues. V was cut by 1 base and J by 6 bases, with 15 bases left in between. The CDR3 nucleotides are TGTGCCAGCAGCTTAGGGCCGTCAGCGTACAATGGCTACACCTTC. It is translated as CASSLGPSAYNGYTF.

The genes are TRBV30 and TRBJ1-2, with 11 bases aligning to TRBD1. The CDR3 runs to 14 residues. Germline V lookup: CDR1 GTSNPN, CDR2 SVGIG (reference sequence). The V and J ends lost 6 bases and 8 bases, in that order; junction bases with no gene match: 11. CDR3 DNA sequence: TGTGCCTGCCCCTTGGACAGGGGGCGAAGGGGCTACACCTTC. It yields the protein CACPLDRGRRGYTF.

The chain employs TRBV19 and TRBJ2-3; D is possibly TRBD2 (6 bases). CDR3 length: 14 amino acids. Germline CDR1 and CDR2: LNHDA and SQIVND (reference sequence). Trimming took off 0 bases at V and 8 bases at J, with 12 bases between the two ends. The CDR3 region has the DNA TGTGCCAGTAGTATAGAGGGACTCACCCCTACGCAGTATTTT. Its protein product is CASSIEGLTPTQYF.

This clone was recorded once. CDR3 coding DNA: TGTGCCAGCAGTTGGGGTCAGGGGGGTGGACCCATCTCCTACGAGCAGTACTTC. Encoded protein: CASSWGQGGGPISYEQYF. V gene TRBV28 combines with J gene TRBJ2-7; possible D gene TRBD1, 7 bases. V dropped 4 bases and J dropped 0 bases, with 22 bases sitting between them. CDR3 length equals 18 residues. Germline lookup yields CDR1 MDHEN and CDR2 SYDVKM.

This chain uses TRBV19 with TRBJ1-2; 7 positions match TRBD1. V shed 7 bases, J shed 4 bases, and the junction held 21 bases outside the gene matches. In germline, CDR1 is LNHDA, CDR2 SQIVND (reference sequence). There are 18 residues in the CDR3. CDR3 in DNA: TGTGCCAGTATCCCGAAAGGGGGTACCCTACAGGGGATCTATGGCTACACCTTC. This gives the protein CASIPKGGTLQGIYGYTF.

The V gene is TRBV6-2 or TRBV6-3, the J gene TRBJ2-7; 8 nucleotides match TRBD1. Germline CDR1 is MNHEY and CDR2 is SVGEGT. CDR3 size: 15 residues. The J segment lost 2 bases and the V segment lost 4 bases, leaving 7 bases of the junction unmatched. CDR3 sequence (DNA): TGTGCCAGCAGTTTGACCGGGACAGGAGCCTACGAGCAGTACTTC. This gives the protein CASSLTGTGAYEQYF.

The CDR3 protein is CASSLPPTRSTEAFF. CDR3 sequence (DNA): TGTGCCAGCAGCTTACCACCGACACGATCCACTGAAGCTTTCTTT. The chain recombines TRBV5-8 with TRBJ1-1, with D unresolved. CDR1 and CDR2 (germline): SGHTS, YDEGEE. The CDR3 runs to 15 residues. V lost 2 bases and J lost 4, with 15 bases in between.

In the case of this clone: Other DNA sequences within the sample encode an identical CDR3. The rearrangement links TRBV18 to TRBJ1-6; no firm D call. CDR3 length: 15 residues. Germline CDR1 is KGHSH and CDR2 is LQKENI. V lost 3 bases and J 7 bases, leaving 13 bases between the germline ends. CDR3 region: CASSPPGGPNSPLHF. DNA of the CDR3: TGTGCCAGCTCACCGCCAGGAGGACCAAATTCACCCCTCCACTTT.

As to this clone: Additional DNA sequences in this sample encode the identical CDR3. The chain combines TRBV4-1 with TRBJ2-3; 7 bases agree with TRBD1. The germline CDR1 and CDR2 sequences are MGHRA and YSYEKL. This CDR3 has 14 residues. Losses at the gene ends were 4 bases for V and 2 bases for J; bases not matched to a gene: 3. This CDR3 reads CASSRDRYTDTQYF. In DNA, the CDR3 is TGCGCCAGCAGCCGGGACAGATACACAGATACGCAGTATTTT.

V and J are TRBV4-3 and TRBJ1-4; D gene unclear. Looked up from germline, CDR1 is LGHNA and CDR2 is YSLEER. There are 14 residues in the CDR3. The germline V and J ends were trimmed by 5 bases and 3 bases, with 10 bases remaining between them. The chain's CDR3 is CASSLVHSNEKLFF. CDR3 nucleotide sequence: TGCGCCAGCAGCTTGGTGCACTCTAATGAAAAACTGTTTTTT.

V gene TRBV18 combines with J gene TRBJ1-4, with 7 bases identical to TRBD1. This CDR3 is built from 17 residues. J gave up 0 bases and V 4 bases, and 8 bases lay outside the gene matches. Germline V gene sequence: CDR1 KGHSH, CDR2 LQKENI. The CDR3 DNA reads as TGTGCCAGCTCACGGGACAGCTATTGGGCAACTAATGAAAAACTGTTTTTT. Translated, it gives CASSRDSYWATNEKLFF. The variable domain in full, completed from reference TRBV18 and TRBJ1-4, reads NAGVMQNPRHLVRRRGQEARLRCSPMKGHSHVYWYRQLPEEGLKFMVYLQKENIIDESGMPKERFSAEFPKEGPSILRIQQVVRGDSAAYFCASSRDSYWATNEKLFFGSGTQLSVL.

The chain links TRBV7-2 to TRBJ1-3, with TRBD1 as a possible D gene (5 bases). The CDR3 spans 17 residues. Germline V gene sequence: CDR1 SGHTA, CDR2 FQGNSA. The V end was cut by 5 bases, the J end by 0 bases, with 17 bases between. As DNA, the CDR3 is TGTGCCAGCAGCCCACAGGTTTGGGCTGCCTCTGGAAACACCATATATTTT. This gives the protein CASSPQVWAASGNTIYF.

This chain links TRBV6-8 with TRBJ2-7, with D possibly TRBD1 on 6 matching bases. Between the trimmed V and J ends, which lost 2 bases and 1 base, there was a span of 12 bases. The CDR3 is 15 amino acids. Germline lookup yields CDR1 MNHGY and CDR2 SAAAGT. The chain's CDR3 is CASSYAVGQSYEQYF. Here the CDR3 DNA reads TGTGCCAGCAGTTACGCCGTTGGACAGTCCTACGAGCAGTACTTC.

The CDR3, as DNA: TGTGCCAGCAGCTCTCCCATACTAGACTCTGGGGCCAACGTCCTGACTTTC. Translating gives CASSSPILDSGANVLTF. The chain combines TRBV5-4 with TRBJ2-6; tentative D call: TRBD2 (5 bases). The CDR3 length is 17 residues. V lost 3 bases and J 0 bases, leaving 13 bases between the germline ends. Germline CDR1 SGHNT, CDR2 YYREEE (reference sequence).

This chain joins TRBV4-1 and TRBJ1-4; D uncertain. Trimming took 4 bases from V and 5 from J, leaving 17 bases between them. The CDR3 spans 16 residues. Germline-derived CDR1 and CDR2 are MGHRA and YSYEKL. DNA of the CDR3: TGCGCCAGCAGCCCCGAGGGAAGCGGGGAGAATGAAAAACTGTTTTTT. The encoded protein is CASSPEGSGENEKLFF.

V is TRBV19 and J is TRBJ2-7; TRBD1 matches 7 bases. The CDR3 sequence is 16 residues long. The junction had 20 bases not matched to a gene; V was cut back by 4 bases and J by 11 bases. Germline V gene lookup returns CDR1 LNHDA and CDR2 SQIVND (reference sequence). The CDR3 DNA is TGTGCCAGTAGTACGGCGACGACAGGGACCCCTACGAGGAAGTACTTC. Translation: CASSTATTGTPTRKYF.

The chain recombines TRBV28 with TRBJ1-4, with 7 bases matching TRBD1. The CDR3 sequence is 14 residues long. Per the germline V gene, CDR1 is MDHEN and CDR2 is SYDVKM. The V and J ends lost 8 bases and 7 bases, in that order; junction bases with no gene match: 10. CDR3 DNA: TGTGCCAGCTCTGACAGGGTGAAAGTTGAAAAACTGTTTTTT. Amino acid sequence: CASSDRVKVEKLFF.

The V gene is TRBV12-3 or TRBV12-4, the J gene TRBJ1-4; D call uncertain. This CDR3 spans 13 amino acids. V shed 7 bases and J shed 8 bases, with 14 bases lying between them. The CDR3 sequence: CASIPLGGEKLFF. CDR3 coding DNA: TGTGCCAGCATCCCTCTTGGAGGGGAAAAACTGTTTTTT.

The rearrangement links TRBV29-1 to TRBJ2-1; D unclear. Germline CDR1 is SQVTM and CDR2 is ANQGSEA. The length of the CDR3 is 16 residues. The V gene lost 0 bases and the J gene lost 0 bases, with 12 bases spanning the gap. Here the CDR3 reads CSVEDWPGTSYNEQFF. The CDR3 bases are TGCAGCGTTGAAGACTGGCCGGGTACCTCCTACAATGAGCAGTTCTTC.